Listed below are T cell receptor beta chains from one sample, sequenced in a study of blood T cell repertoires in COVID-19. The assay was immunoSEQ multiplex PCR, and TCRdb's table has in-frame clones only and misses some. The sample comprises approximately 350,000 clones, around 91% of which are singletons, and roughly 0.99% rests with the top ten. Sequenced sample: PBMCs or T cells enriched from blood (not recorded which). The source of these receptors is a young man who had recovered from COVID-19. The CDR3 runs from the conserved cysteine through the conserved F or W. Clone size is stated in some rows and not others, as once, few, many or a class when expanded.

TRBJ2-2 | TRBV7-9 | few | CASSLTGELFF
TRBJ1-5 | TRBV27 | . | CASSFKLNQPQHF
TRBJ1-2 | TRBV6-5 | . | CASRPRTDTNYGYTF
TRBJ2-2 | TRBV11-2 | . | CASSLRSGTGPLSGELFF
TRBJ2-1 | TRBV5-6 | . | CASSFFQVQVYNEQFF
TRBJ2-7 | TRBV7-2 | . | CASGREKGEQYF
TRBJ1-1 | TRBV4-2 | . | CASSQEVWESEAFF
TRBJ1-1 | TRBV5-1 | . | CASSIRATLEGTEAFF
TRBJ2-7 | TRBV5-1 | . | CASSWYPGQIWSNYEQYF
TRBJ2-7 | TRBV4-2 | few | CASSREVQGKTGEQYF
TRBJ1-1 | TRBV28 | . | CASSPTGVKAFF
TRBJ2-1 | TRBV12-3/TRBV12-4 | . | CASSPGELRQFF
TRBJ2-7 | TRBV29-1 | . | CSVEGQGIYEQYF
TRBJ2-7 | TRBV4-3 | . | CASSQEYLAAYEQYF
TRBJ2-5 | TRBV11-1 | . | CASSPGRGDLETQYF
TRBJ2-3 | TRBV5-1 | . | CASSSTSGGTDTQYF
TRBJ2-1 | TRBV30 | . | CAWKRLARNEQFF
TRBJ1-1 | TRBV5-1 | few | CASSLNGQGHTEAFF